This passage covers 10 T cell receptor beta chains from one sample sequenced in a study of vaccination and CD4 T cells after COVID-19. Once obtained from cultured CD4+ T cells, the DNA was sequenced using the Oncomine TCR Beta short-read assay. MiXCR was run by TCRdb on the PCR reads, yielding one entry per CDR3 protein. This sample has approximately 22,000 distinct CDR3 sequences; around a third occur once, and the top ten carry roughly an eighth. Their cognate antigens are unknown. Time point in this sample: late sampling 161 to 241 days after vaccination in a few convalescent patients. Treatment noted: roughly ten-day PBMC culture with coronavirus spike peptide pools or control peptides (ViraFEST assay). Sequenced here: CD4+ T cells from blood, cultured in vitro, sampled about 7 months after SARS-CoV-2 vaccination. The receptors were gathered from a human donor who had recovered from COVID-19.

By its share, this clonotype is medium-sized (0.01 to 0.1%). The V call is TRBV6-5, the J call TRBJ1-6; D is ambiguous. This CDR3 contains 13 residues. V lost 2 bases, J lost 7 bases, and 6 bases lay in between. Germline assignment: CDR1 MNHEY and CDR2 SVGAGI. In nucleotides, the CDR3 is TGTGCCAGCAGTTACGATCGGAATTCACCCCTCCACTTT. It codes for CASSYDRNSPLHF.

The V call is TRBV20-1, the J call TRBJ2-3; the match to TRBD2 covers 11 bases. Germline V gene sequence: CDR1 DFQATT, CDR2 SNEGSKA (reference sequence). Trimming removed 3 bases from V and 4 bases from J; junction bases left unmatched: 9. This CDR3 comprises 16 residues. CDR3 DNA sequence: TGCAGTGCTAGTATTAGCGGGGGGGCACTCCCAGATACGCAGTATTTT. Encoded protein: CSASISGGALPDTQYF.

This clonotype has a handful of counts. In DNA form, the CDR3 reads TGTGCCAGCAGCTCTACTGAAAATCAGCCCCAGCATTTT. It is translated as CASSSTENQPQHF. The V and J genes are TRBV7-6 and TRBJ1-5; D unresolved. CDR1 is SGHVS, CDR2 FNYEAQ, per germline. There are 13 residues in the CDR3. V gave up 4 bases and J gave up 4 bases, with 8 bases separating them.

A few counts support this clonotype. The rearrangement links TRBV20-1 to TRBJ1-5; the D is unclear. From germline, CDR1 is DFQATT and CDR2 SNEGSKA (reference sequence). V lost 6 bases, J lost 9 bases, and 18 bases lay in between. The CDR3 covers 13 residues. CDR3 coding DNA: TGCAGTGCGAAGGACGGCGGTGGTTTGCCCCAGCATTTT. This translates into CSAKDGGGLPQHF.

The chain combines TRBV6-1 with TRBJ2-1; D remains unclear. Germline CDR1 reads MNHNS; CDR2 reads SASEGT. V lost 2 bases and J 5 bases, leaving 4 bases between the germline ends. The CDR3 totals 12 residues. CDR3 protein: CASSERDNEQFF. CDR3 in DNA: TGTGCCAGCAGTGAAAGGGACAATGAGCAGTTCTTC.

The chain links TRBV20-1 to TRBJ1-2; TRBD1 aligns across 7 bases. V shed 4 bases and J 4 bases; nucleotides not matched to a gene: 6. CDR3 length: 13 amino acids. CDR1 and CDR2 (germline): DFQATT, SNEGSKA (reference sequence). CDR3 sequence reads: CSANPTGIYGYTF. CDR3 coding DNA: TGCAGTGCTAACCCGACAGGGATCTATGGCTACACCTTC.

This CDR3 reads CASRAIVATDTQYF. The CDR3 region has the DNA TGTGCCAGCAGAGCGATTGTCGCCACAGATACGCAGTATTTT. V and J are TRBV7-6 and TRBJ2-3; no definite D call. Germline CDR1 SGHVS, CDR2 FNYEAQ. The CDR3 is 14 residues long. V was clipped by 6 bases and J by 2 bases, with 12 bases between them.

The chain joins TRBV20-1 to TRBJ1-2, with 11 nucleotides matching TRBD1. The V gene's germline CDR1 is DFQATT and CDR2 SNEGSKA (reference sequence). V shed 6 bases, J shed 8 bases, and the junction held 20 bases outside the gene matches. This CDR3 is 17 amino acids long. CDR3 DNA sequence: TGCAGTGCCCCCGCTTGGAGGACAGGGGGCGGGTTGGGGGGCTACACCTTC. It specifies CSAPAWRTGGGLGGYTF.

This clonotype was seen a handful of times. The chain employs TRBV20-1 and TRBJ1-3; 8 bases fit TRBD1. The J segment lost 2 bases and the V segment lost 0 bases, leaving 0 bases of the junction unmatched. The CDR3 is made up of 14 amino acids. Germline V gene lookup returns CDR1 DFQATT and CDR2 SNEGSKA (reference sequence). The CDR3 is CSARDRGPGNTIYF. The CDR3 bases are TGCAGTGCTAGAGACAGGGGGCCTGGAAACACCATATATTTT.

V and J are TRBV6-1 and TRBJ2-2; no reliable D call. The V end lost 6 bases, the J end lost 7 bases, and 18 bases lay between the germline ends. The CDR3 spans 15 residues. CDR1 and CDR2 from the germline V gene are MNHNS and SASEGT. The CDR3 nucleotides read TGTGCCAGCAGCCGAGGATATGGAAACCACGGGGAGCTGTTTTTT. Translated, it gives CASSRGYGNHGELFF.